This T cell receptor beta chain was recorded in a study of cytomegalovirus exposure and HLA in healthy donors. Study overall: Inside one of the first data releases sat about 85 million unique TCRs taken from HLA-typed donors.

General study findings and limits: In vitro work confirmed that a few CMV-associated chains recognize CMV antigens.

V was trimmed by 3 bases and J by 1 base, leaving 16 bases between them. Germline lookup yields CDR1 MGHDK and CDR2 SYGVNS. CDR3 length: 18 residues. Both 60 Vbeta primers and 13 Jbeta primers went into the PCR. The assay was immunoSEQ multiplex PCR, and TCRdb's table has in-frame clones only and misses some. Of 100,000 to 150,000 clones in the sample, roughly 88% are singletons; the top ten hold approximately 2.5%. On this clone itself: What it binds is not known.

Material for sequencing was PBMCs. The TCR sequence derives from a middle-aged man in good health and CMV-seronegative. The rearrangement joins TRBV25-1 to TRBJ2-6, with TRBD2 as a possible D gene (6 bases). CDR3 nucleotide sequence: TGTGCCAGCAGTGACCCGGGATTCCGGGGGTCTGGGGCCAACGTCCTGACTTTC. Residues: CASSDPGFRGSGANVLTF.